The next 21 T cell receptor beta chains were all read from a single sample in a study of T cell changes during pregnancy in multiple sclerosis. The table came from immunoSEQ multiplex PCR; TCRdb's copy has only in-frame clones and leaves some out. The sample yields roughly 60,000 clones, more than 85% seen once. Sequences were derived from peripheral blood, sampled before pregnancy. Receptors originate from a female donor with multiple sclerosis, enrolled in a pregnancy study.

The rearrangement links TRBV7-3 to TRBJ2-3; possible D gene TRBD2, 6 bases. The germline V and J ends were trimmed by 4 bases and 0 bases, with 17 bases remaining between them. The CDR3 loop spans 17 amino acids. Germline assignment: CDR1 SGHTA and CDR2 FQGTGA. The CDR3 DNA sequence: TGTGCCAGCAGCTCAACTCGACCGAGCGGGAGCACAGATACGCAGTATTTT. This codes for CASSSTRPSGSTDTQYF.

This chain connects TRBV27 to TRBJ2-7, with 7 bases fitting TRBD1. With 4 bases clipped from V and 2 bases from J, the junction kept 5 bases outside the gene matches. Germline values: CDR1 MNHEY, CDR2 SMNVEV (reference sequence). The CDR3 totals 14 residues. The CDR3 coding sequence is TGTGCCAGCAGTTACCAGACAGGGCCCTACGAGCAGTACTTC. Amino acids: CASSYQTGPYEQYF.

The CDR3 DNA reads TGTGCCAGCAGTTTAGGTAGAATCAGCACAGATACGCAGTATTTT. The encoded protein is CASSLGRISTDTQYF. The chain joins TRBV27 to TRBJ2-3; no clear D gene. The V and J ends lost 2 bases and 0 bases respectively, with 9 bases between them. The germline V gene has CDR1 MNHEY and CDR2 SMNVEV (reference sequence). The CDR3 is 15 residues long.

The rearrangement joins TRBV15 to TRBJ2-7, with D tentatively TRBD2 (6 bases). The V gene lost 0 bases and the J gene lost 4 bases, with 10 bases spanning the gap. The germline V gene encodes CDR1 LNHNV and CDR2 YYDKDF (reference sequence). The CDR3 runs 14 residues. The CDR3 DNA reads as TGTGCCACCAGCAGAGAGGAGGGGATTTACGAGCAGTACTTC. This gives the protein CATSREEGIYEQYF.

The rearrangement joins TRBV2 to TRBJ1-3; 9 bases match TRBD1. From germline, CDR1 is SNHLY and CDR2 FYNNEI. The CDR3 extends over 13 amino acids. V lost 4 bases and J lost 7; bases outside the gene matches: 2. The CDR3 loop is CASSVDRGNTIYF. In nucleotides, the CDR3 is TGTGCCAGCAGTGTCGACAGGGGGAACACCATATATTTT. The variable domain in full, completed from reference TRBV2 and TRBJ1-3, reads EPEVTQTPSHQVTQMGQEVILRCVPISNHLYFYWYRQILGQKVEFLVSFYNNEISEKSEIFDDQFSVERPDGSNFTLKIRSTKLEDSAMYFCASSVDRGNTIYFGEGSWLTVV.

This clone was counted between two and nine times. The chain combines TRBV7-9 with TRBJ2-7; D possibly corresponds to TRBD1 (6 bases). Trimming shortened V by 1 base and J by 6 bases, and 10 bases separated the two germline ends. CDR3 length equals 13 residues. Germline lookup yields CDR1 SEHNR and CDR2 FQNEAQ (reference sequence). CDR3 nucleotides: TGTGCCAGCAGCTTAGTTACAGGGACCGAGCAGTACTTC. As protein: CASSLVTGTEQYF.

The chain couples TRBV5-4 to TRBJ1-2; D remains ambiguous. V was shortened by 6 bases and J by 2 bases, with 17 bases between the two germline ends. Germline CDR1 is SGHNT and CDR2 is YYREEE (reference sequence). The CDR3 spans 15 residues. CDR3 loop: CASTYVGRWNYGYTF. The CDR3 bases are TGTGCCAGCACCTATGTCGGGAGGTGGAACTATGGCTACACCTTC.

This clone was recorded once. The CDR3 DNA reads as TGCGCCAGCAGCCAGCAGACAGGGTACAAGAACACTGAAGCTTTCTTT. This codes for CASSQQTGYKNTEAFF. V is TRBV5-1 and J is TRBJ1-1, with 7 bases fitting TRBD1. The trim removed 4 bases at V and 1 base at J, leaving 10 bases unmatched. This CDR3 spans 16 amino acids. Germline CDR1 SGHRS, CDR2 YFSETQ.

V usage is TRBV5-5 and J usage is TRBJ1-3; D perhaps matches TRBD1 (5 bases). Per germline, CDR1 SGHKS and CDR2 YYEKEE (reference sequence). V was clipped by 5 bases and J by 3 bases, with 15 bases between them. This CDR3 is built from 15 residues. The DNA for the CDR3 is TGTGCCAGCAGGCCGGGGGGGAGCAGTGGAAACACCATATATTTT. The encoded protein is CASRPGGSSGNTIYF. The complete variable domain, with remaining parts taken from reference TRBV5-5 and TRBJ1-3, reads DAGVTQSPTHLIKTRGQQVTLRCSPISGHKSVSWYQQVLGQGPQFIFQYYEKEERGRGNFPDRFSARQFPNYSSELNVNALLLGDSALYLCASRPGGSSGNTIYFGEGSWLTVV.

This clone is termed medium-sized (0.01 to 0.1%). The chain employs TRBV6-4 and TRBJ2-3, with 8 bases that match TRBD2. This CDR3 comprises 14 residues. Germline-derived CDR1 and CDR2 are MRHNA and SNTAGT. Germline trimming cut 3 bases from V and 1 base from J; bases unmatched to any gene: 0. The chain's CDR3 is CASSEAGGTDTQYF. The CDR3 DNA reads TGTGCCAGCAGTGAAGCGGGGGGCACAGATACGCAGTATTTT.

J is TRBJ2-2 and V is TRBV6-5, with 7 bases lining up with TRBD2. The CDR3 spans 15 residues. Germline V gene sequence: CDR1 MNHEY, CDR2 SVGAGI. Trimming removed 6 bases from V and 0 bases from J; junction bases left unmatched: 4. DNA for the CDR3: TGTGCCAGCAGACTCCTAGCGGCGAACACCGGGGAGCTGTTTTTT. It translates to CASRLLAANTGELFF.

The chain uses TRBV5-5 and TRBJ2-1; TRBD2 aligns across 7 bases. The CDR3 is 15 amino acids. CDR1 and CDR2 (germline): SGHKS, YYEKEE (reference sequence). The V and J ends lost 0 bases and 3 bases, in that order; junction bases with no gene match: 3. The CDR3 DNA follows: TGTGCCAGCAGCTTGGCCCCGGGGGGCTACAATGAGCAGTTCTTC. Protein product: CASSLAPGGYNEQFF.

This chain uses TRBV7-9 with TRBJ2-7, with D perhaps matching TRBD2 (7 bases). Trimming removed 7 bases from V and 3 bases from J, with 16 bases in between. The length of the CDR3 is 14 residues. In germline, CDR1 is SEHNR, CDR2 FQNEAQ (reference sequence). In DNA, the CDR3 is TGTGCCAGCACCCTAGGGGGGGGGAACTACGAGCAGTACTTC. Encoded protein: CASTLGGGNYEQYF.

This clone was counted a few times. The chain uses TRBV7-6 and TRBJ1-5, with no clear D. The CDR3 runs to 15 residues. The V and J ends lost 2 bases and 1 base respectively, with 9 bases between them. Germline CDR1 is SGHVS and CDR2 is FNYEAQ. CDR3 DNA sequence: TGTGCCAGCAGCTTAAGAGGAGGGAGCAATCAGCCCCAGCATTTT. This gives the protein CASSLRGGSNQPQHF.

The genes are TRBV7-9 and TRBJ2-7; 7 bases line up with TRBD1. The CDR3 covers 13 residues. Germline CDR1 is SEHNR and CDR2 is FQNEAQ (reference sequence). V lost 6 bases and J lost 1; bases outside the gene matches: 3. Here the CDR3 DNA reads TGTGCCAGCAGGACAGGGAATTCCTACGAGCAGTACTTC. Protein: CASRTGNSYEQYF.

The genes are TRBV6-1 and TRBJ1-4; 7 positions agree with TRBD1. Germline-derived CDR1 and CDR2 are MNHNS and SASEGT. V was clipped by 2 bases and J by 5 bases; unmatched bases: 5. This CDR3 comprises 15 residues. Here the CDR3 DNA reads TGTGCCAGCAGTGAACGACAGGGCCCCAATGAAAAACTGTTTTTT. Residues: CASSERQGPNEKLFF.

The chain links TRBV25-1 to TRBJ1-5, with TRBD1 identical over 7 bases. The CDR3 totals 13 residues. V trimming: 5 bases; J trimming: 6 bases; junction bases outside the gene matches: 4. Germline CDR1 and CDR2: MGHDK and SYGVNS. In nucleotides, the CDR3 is TGTGCCAGCAGTCAAGGGGGCGGTCAGCCCCAGCATTTT. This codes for CASSQGGGQPQHF.

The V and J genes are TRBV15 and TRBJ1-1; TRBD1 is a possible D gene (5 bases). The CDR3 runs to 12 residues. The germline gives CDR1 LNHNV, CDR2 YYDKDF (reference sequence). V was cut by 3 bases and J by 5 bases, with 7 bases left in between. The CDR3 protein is CATSSRVTEAFF. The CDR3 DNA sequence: TGTGCCACCAGCAGCAGGGTTACTGAAGCTTTCTTT.

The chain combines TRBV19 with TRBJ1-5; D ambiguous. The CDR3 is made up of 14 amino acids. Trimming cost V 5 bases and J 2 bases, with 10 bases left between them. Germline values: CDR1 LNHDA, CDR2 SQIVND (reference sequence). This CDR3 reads CASSSGERNQPQHF. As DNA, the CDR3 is TGTGCCAGTAGTTCGGGAGAGCGCAATCAGCCCCAGCATTTT.

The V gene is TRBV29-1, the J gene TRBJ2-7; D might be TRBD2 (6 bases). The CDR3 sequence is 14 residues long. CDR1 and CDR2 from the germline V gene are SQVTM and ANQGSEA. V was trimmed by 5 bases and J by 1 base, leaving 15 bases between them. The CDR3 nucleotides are TGCAGCGTTCCGGCGGGGAGAGGATCCTACGAGCAGTACTTC. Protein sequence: CSVPAGRGSYEQYF.

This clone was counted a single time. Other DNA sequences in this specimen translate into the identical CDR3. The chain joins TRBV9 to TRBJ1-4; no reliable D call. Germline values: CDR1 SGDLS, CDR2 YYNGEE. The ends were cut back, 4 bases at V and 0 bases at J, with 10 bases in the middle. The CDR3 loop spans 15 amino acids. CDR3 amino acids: CASSSEGATNEKLFF. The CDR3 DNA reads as TGTGCCAGCAGCTCCGAGGGTGCAACTAATGAAAAACTGTTTTTT.